A selection of T cell receptor beta chains follows, all from one sample in a study of shared clonotypes between healthy human individuals. TCRdb's copy holds only in-frame clones and misses some; the assay was immunoSEQ multiplex PCR. The repertoire holds approximately 940,000 clones, with less than 85% as singletons. Sequenced material: memory CD4+ T cells sorted from blood. These receptor sequences come from a young man in good health. Both conserved end residues are trimmed from each CDR3. Size values are once, few and many counts, or a class for expanded clones, and some rows have none.

v_gene	j_gene	abundance	CDR3aa
TRBV23-1	TRBJ1-5	NA	ASSQSQGKSNQPQH
TRBV5-1	TRBJ1-6	NA	ASSFRGAESPLH
TRBV5-1	TRBJ2-3	NA	ASSLSGTGTDTQY
TRBV30	TRBJ1-2	NA	AWRPDSYGYT
TRBV21-1	TRBJ2-5	few	ASSKPTERRPETQY
TRBV18	TRBJ1-2	NA	ASSRKGEWDAGYT
TRBV6-1	TRBJ1-5	NA	ASSEVGQGRNQPQH
TRBV18	TRBJ1-5	once	ASSLSTGNSNQPQH
TRBV6-6	TRBJ1-6	NA	ASSYGQSYNSPLH
TRBV15	TRBJ2-1	many	ATSRDNSRTGDEQF
TRBV2	TRBJ2-5	NA	ASSPIETQY
TRBV28	TRBJ2-5	NA	ASSPQGGTQY
TRBV23-1	TRBJ1-2	NA	ASPIRGQSIYGYT
TRBV27	TRBJ1-5	NA	ASSFGDRQH
TRBV30	TRBJ2-5	once	AWSGLAGGQETQY
TRBV4-2	TRBJ2-6	once	ASSQPTSSSGANVLT
TRBV7-2	TRBJ1-2	NA	ASSFPPSYGYT
TRBV7-2	TRBJ2-5	NA	ASSLMPAETQY
TRBV7-3	TRBJ1-6	NA	ASSLNSRQTNSPLH
TRBV15	TRBJ2-1	NA	ATSSPLEALF
TRBV30	TRBJ1-2	NA	AWTDRGGYT
TRBV11-2	TRBJ2-5	NA	ASSSGLAVQETQY
TRBV6-5	TRBJ1-6	NA	ASSLERGAFSPLH
TRBV5-1	TRBJ2-1	NA	ASSFSNNEQF
TRBV5-1	TRBJ2-1	few	ASSSGQGAFNEQF
TRBV19	TRBJ2-4	NA	ASSDTSGSGGKNIQY
TRBV7-8	TRBJ1-5	NA	ASSSFAGGEQPQH
TRBV18	TRBJ1-1	NA	ASSLMTGNTEAF
TRBV6-5	TRBJ2-4	NA	ASRDAGVAKNIQY
TRBV18	TRBJ2-1	NA	ASNHPGLVSDEQF
TRBV19	TRBJ1-5	NA	ASSRTGGNQPQH
TRBV18	TRBJ2-3	NA	ASSAHPGDTQY
TRBV7-2	TRBJ2-5	NA	ASRAANPIGTQY
TRBV9	TRBJ2-1	NA	ASSFSGGPHNEQF
TRBV7-2	TRBJ2-1	few	ASSLELARYNEQF